The 23 T cell receptor beta chains given below trace back to one sample, sequenced in a study of blood T cell repertoires in COVID-19. Clones were read by immunoSEQ multiplex PCR, and TCRdb kept only the in-frame ones, dropping some. The sample lists about 110,000 clones, about four fifths seen once, with 15% in the top ten. Sequenced: peripheral blood. All receptors come from an elderly woman with acute or convalescent COVID-19.

The chain uses TRBV6-5 and TRBJ1-2, with D possibly TRBD1 on 5 matching bases. V dropped 2 bases and J dropped 4 bases, with 14 bases sitting between them. This CDR3 is 15 amino acids long. Germline CDR1 and CDR2: MNHEY and SVGAGI. The CDR3 region has the DNA TGTGCCAGCAGTTACGGGAGGGGCCCGGCCTATGGCTACACCTTC. It codes for CASSYGRGPAYGYTF.

This chain links TRBV24-1 with TRBJ1-4; tentative D call: TRBD1 (6 bases). The germline V gene has CDR1 KGHDR and CDR2 SFDVKD. The V and J ends lost 9 bases and 4 bases respectively, with 11 bases between them. The CDR3 length is 13 residues. In nucleotides, the CDR3 is TGTGCCACCTCGGACAGCCTTAATGAAAAACTGTTTTTT. It specifies CATSDSLNEKLFF.

The J gene is TRBJ2-7, the V gene TRBV29-1; 8 nucleotides line up with TRBD1. Looked up from germline, CDR1 is SQVTM and CDR2 is ANQGSEA. The CDR3 contains 14 residues. J lost 5 bases, V lost 4 bases, and 10 bases had no gene match. The CDR3 sequence: CSVVVSAGGDEQYF. The DNA of the CDR3 is TGCAGCGTTGTCGTATCGGCAGGGGGCGACGAGCAGTACTTC.

CDR3 nucleotides: TGTGCCAGCAGCCCGAGGGACTTGACCATCGGGGAGCTGTTTTTT. This encodes CASSPRDLTIGELFF. This chain links TRBV3-1 (or the pseudogene TRBV3-2) with TRBJ2-2, with TRBD2 as a possible D gene (6 bases). Trimming left V 4 bases short and J 7 bases short, with 16 bases between. Germline V gives CDR1 LGHDT, CDR2 YNNKEL (reference sequence). The CDR3 runs to 15 residues.

This rearrangement joins TRBV28 to TRBJ1-6; 12 bases map to TRBD1. Germline assignment: CDR1 MDHEN and CDR2 SYDVKM. The junction had 10 bases not matched to a gene; V was cut back by 4 bases and J by 6 bases. The CDR3 is 18 residues long. The CDR3 spells CASSWGTGGFISNSPLHF. Written as DNA, the CDR3 is TGTGCCAGCAGTTGGGGGACAGGGGGCTTCATATCTAATTCACCCCTCCACTTT.

This sequence joins TRBV11-2 and TRBJ2-3; 13 bases match TRBD2. This CDR3 has 18 amino acids. V trimming: 5 bases; J trimming: 0 bases; junction bases outside the gene matches: 8. The germline CDR1 and CDR2 sequences are SGHAT and FQNNGV. The CDR3 spells CASSLGLAGFSSTDTQYF. The CDR3 DNA sequence: TGTGCCAGCAGCCTGGGACTAGCGGGATTCTCTAGCACAGATACGCAGTATTTT.

The table lists this clone with a count of one. The rearrangement links TRBV19 to TRBJ1-3; D gene uncertain. Trimming removed 3 bases from V and 7 bases from J, with 7 bases in between. There are 12 residues in the CDR3. The germline gives CDR1 LNHDA, CDR2 SQIVND (reference sequence). In nucleotides, the CDR3 is TGTGCCAGTAGTATTCGACACAACACCATATATTTT. Residues: CASSIRHNTIYF.

This clone was observed a few times. CDR3 residues: CASSWDSPVNTEAFF. CDR3 DNA sequence: TGCGCCAGCAGCTGGGACAGTCCAGTGAACACTGAAGCTTTCTTT. The J gene is TRBJ1-1, the V gene TRBV5-1, with TRBD1 matching 7 bases. The CDR3 extends over 15 amino acids. Germline CDR1 and CDR2: SGHRS and YFSETQ. The junction had 5 bases not matched to a gene; V was cut back by 3 bases and J by 0 bases.

CDR3 loop: CASTGTLNTGELFF. The CDR3 DNA sequence: TGCGCCAGCACCGGGACACTGAACACCGGGGAGCTGTTTTTT. The V and J genes are TRBV5-1 and TRBJ2-2; TRBD1 might be the D (6 bases). V lost 6 bases, J lost 1 base, and 10 bases lay in between. CDR3 length equals 14 residues. CDR1 and CDR2 from the germline V gene are SGHRS and YFSETQ. Combining the CDR3 with reference TRBV5-1 and TRBJ2-2 gives the whole variable domain KAGVTQTPRYLIKTRGQQVTLSCSPISGHRSVSWYQQTPGQGLQFLFEYFSETQRNKGNFPGRFSGRQFSNSRSEMNVSTLELGDSALYLCASTGTLNTGELFFGEGSRLTVL.

This clone was seen just once. This chain connects TRBV12-3 or TRBV12-4 to TRBJ1-1; the D is unclear. The CDR3 runs to 12 residues. Trimming took 2 bases from V and 4 from J, leaving 5 bases between them. This CDR3 is CASSLQVTEAFF. The CDR3 bases are TGTGCCAGCAGTTTACAGGTCACTGAAGCTTTCTTT.

The V gene is TRBV5-4, the J gene TRBJ2-5; 7 positions match TRBD2. Germline values: CDR1 SGHNT, CDR2 YYREEE (reference sequence). The V gene end was trimmed by 0 bases and the J gene end by 4 bases; junction bases not matched to a gene: 6. CDR3 length: 15 amino acids. The CDR3 here is CASSLGREPTETQYF. The CDR3 DNA reads TGTGCCAGCAGCTTGGGGCGGGAGCCCACAGAGACCCAGTACTTC. Drawing the rest from reference TRBV5-4 and TRBJ2-5, the complete variable domain is ETGVTQSPTHLIKTRGQQVTLRCSSQSGHNTVSWYQQALGQGPQFIFQYYREEENGRGNFPPRFSGLQFPNYSSELNVNALELDDSALYLCASSLGREPTETQYFGPGTRLLVL.

The V call is TRBV30, the J call TRBJ2-7; TRBD1 matches 7 bases. V was pared by 2 bases and J by 0 bases, with 4 bases of the junction left unmatched. CDR3 length: 14 amino acids. Germline CDR1 GTSNPN, CDR2 SVGIG (reference sequence). The CDR3 region has the DNA TGTGCCTGGAGTCCCTGGGACAGCTCCTACGAGCAGTACGTC. Its protein is CAWSPWDSSYEQYV.

This chain joins TRBV7-9 and TRBJ1-3; TRBD1 aligns across 9 bases. V was clipped by 5 bases and J by 7 bases; unmatched bases: 6. CDR3 size: 14 residues. Per the germline V gene, CDR1 is SEHNR and CDR2 is FQNEAQ (reference sequence). The CDR3 nucleotides read TGTGCCAGCAGCCGCCGGGACAGGGATAACACCATATATTTT. This codes for CASSRRDRDNTIYF.

This chain links TRBV15 with TRBJ2-5; 7 bases fit TRBD2. The CDR3 consists of 18 residues. V shed 0 bases, J shed 5 bases, and the junction held 15 bases outside the gene matches. Germline V CDR1 and CDR2: LNHNV, YYDKDF (reference sequence). CDR3 residues: CATSRDHLRGRVGETQYF. In DNA form, the CDR3 reads TGTGCCACCAGCAGAGATCATCTACGAGGGAGGGTCGGGGAGACCCAGTACTTC.

This chain joins TRBV5-1 and TRBJ2-1; weak D call: TRBD1 (5 bases). V was shortened by 4 bases and J by 8 bases, with 10 bases between the two germline ends. Germline V gene sequence: CDR1 SGHRS, CDR2 YFSETQ. This CDR3 region has 12 residues. The CDR3 DNA sequence: TGCGCCAGCAGCCCCCCGACAGATGAGCAGTTCTTC. Its protein is CASSPPTDEQFF. The entire variable domain, with the rest obtained from reference TRBV5-1 and TRBJ2-1, is as follows: KAGVTQTPRYLIKTRGQQVTLSCSPISGHRSVSWYQQTPGQGLQFLFEYFSETQRNKGNFPGRFSGRQFSNSRSEMNVSTLELGDSALYLCASSPPTDEQFFGPGTRLTVL.

CDR3 in amino acids: CASSESETKGAYNEQFF. The CDR3, as DNA: TGCGCCAGCAGTGAGTCGGAGACGAAAGGGGCCTACAATGAGCAGTTCTTC. The V and J genes are TRBV10-1 and TRBJ2-1; D might be TRBD1 (5 bases). This CDR3 is 17 amino acids long. The V end was cut by 0 bases, the J end by 2 bases, with 14 bases between. Germline CDR1 WNHNN, CDR2 SYGVQD (reference sequence).

V and J are TRBV24-1 and TRBJ2-2; no clear D. CDR1 and CDR2 (germline): KGHDR, SFDVKD. V was cut by 7 bases and J by 0 bases, with 11 bases left in between. This CDR3 region has 15 residues. CDR3 bases: TGTGCCACCAGCCGACACCTACCGAACACCGGGGAGCTGTTTTTT. Its translation: CATSRHLPNTGELFF.

J is TRBJ2-2 and V is TRBV24-1; TRBD1 agrees at 8 bases. The CDR3 is 16 residues long. V shed 4 bases, J shed 5 bases, and the junction held 8 bases outside the gene matches. The germline V gene encodes CDR1 KGHDR and CDR2 SFDVKD. The CDR3 bases are TGTGCCACCAGTGACTCACGGACAGGGTGGACCGGGGAGCTGTTTTTT. Residues: CATSDSRTGWTGELFF.

The rearrangement uses TRBV12-2 and TRBJ2-7; TRBD2 reflects the table's D call only, with no check against the DNA. TRBV12-2 is an annotated pseudogene. The CDR3 is 17 residues long. The CDR3 is CASRPGTSGRSSYEQYV. CDR3 coding DNA: TGTGCAAGTCGCCCCGGGACTAGCGGGAGGAGCTCCTACGAGCAGTACGTC.

The gene calls are TRBV12-5 and TRBJ1-1; TRBD1 is a possible D gene (5 bases). CDR3 length: 15 amino acids. V was clipped by 4 bases and J by 4 bases, with 16 bases between them. CDR1 is LGHNT, CDR2 FRNRAP, per germline. CDR3: CASGSLQVGRTEAFF. Written as DNA, the CDR3 is TGTGCTAGTGGTTCGTTACAGGTCGGCCGCACTGAAGCTTTCTTT.

This chain joins TRBV7-9 and TRBJ1-5; D is unclear. Looked up from germline, CDR1 is SEHNR and CDR2 is FQNEAQ (reference sequence). The V gene lost 5 bases and the J gene lost 9 bases, with 14 bases spanning the gap. CDR3 length equals 13 residues. CDR3 in DNA: TGTGCCAGCAGCGTAACGGGGAAAGGGCCCCAGCATTTT. Its protein is CASSVTGKGPQHF.

This clone was seen just once. The chain carries TRBV28 and TRBJ1-5; 8 bases are shared with TRBD1. Germline CDR1 is MDHEN and CDR2 is SYDVKM. This CDR3 contains 14 residues. V trimming: 2 bases; J trimming: 5 bases; junction bases outside the gene matches: 2. The CDR3 spells CASSLETGDQPQHF. CDR3 DNA sequence: TGTGCCAGCAGTTTAGAGACAGGGGATCAGCCCCAGCATTTT.

The chain couples TRBV6-6 to TRBJ1-2; TRBD1 agrees at 10 bases. This CDR3 is built from 14 residues. The V and J ends lost 6 bases and 6 bases, in that order; junction bases with no gene match: 7. Germline V gene data show CDR1 as MNHNY and CDR2 as SVGAGI (reference sequence). CDR3 loop: CASRTTGGDHGYTF. DNA for the CDR3: TGTGCCAGCAGGACGACAGGGGGCGATCATGGCTACACCTTC.